This T cell receptor (beta chain) was sequenced for a study of beta chain features in type 1 diabetes. General study points: HLA influence on TCRB rearrangement stayed unresolved here. In the patient group, naive, central memory and Treg TCRB repertoires seemed more alike than in the healthy donor group. All four CD4+ subsets of Type 1 diabetes patients contained TCRB CDR3s that were moderately but significantly shorter. Whatever favoring of shorter templates PCR might show would apply equally to patients and controls.

The V and J ends lost 2 bases and 5 bases respectively, with 17 bases between them. The CDR3 loop spans 16 amino acids. Germline V gene sequence: CDR1 SGHRS, CDR2 YFSETQ. Expressed TCRB transcripts were sequenced, since all the RNA that had been isolated was reverse transcribed. Approximately 3.6 million reads was the average for naive, central memory and regulatory T cell samples. The data were produced by immunoSEQ multiplex PCR, yet TCRdb's version contains in-frame clones alone and is incomplete. The sample lists around 650,000 clones, 9.5% to 15% occurring once. This clone has just a few counts. Its antigen is as yet unknown.

The sample was naive CD4+ T cells from blood. This sequence joins TRBV5-1 and TRBJ2-1; D is tentatively TRBD1 or TRBD2 (5 bases each). This receptor was identified in a man between 25 and 39 years old with type 1 diabetes. CDR3 region: CASSFRPGTDNNEQFF. CDR3 nucleotide sequence: TGCGCCAGCAGCTTTAGACCGGGGACGGACAACAATGAGCAGTTCTTC.